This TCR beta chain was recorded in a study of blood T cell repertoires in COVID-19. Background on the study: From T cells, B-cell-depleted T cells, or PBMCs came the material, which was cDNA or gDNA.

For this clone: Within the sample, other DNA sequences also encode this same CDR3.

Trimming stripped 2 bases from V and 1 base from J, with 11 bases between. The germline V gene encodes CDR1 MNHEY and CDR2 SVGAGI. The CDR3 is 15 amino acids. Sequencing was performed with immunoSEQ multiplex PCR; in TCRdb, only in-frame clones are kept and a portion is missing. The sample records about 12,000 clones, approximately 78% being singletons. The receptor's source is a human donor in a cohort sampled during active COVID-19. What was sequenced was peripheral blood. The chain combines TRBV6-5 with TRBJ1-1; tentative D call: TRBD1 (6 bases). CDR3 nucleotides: TGTGCCAGCAGTTACGGGGGCGGCGGGAACACTGAAGCTTTCTTT. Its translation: CASSYGGGGNTEAFF.